What follows describes a single T cell receptor (beta chain). This entry is derived from a study of blood T cell repertoires in COVID-19. For the study at large: In each case, the material was cDNA or gDNA derived from T cells, B-cell-depleted T cells, or PBMCs.

Assay used: immunoSEQ multiplex PCR; TCRdb lists only in-frame clones, some missing. This table holds a few hundred thousand clones, around 87% found once. The germline V and J ends were trimmed by 4 bases and 0 bases, with 13 bases remaining between them. Germline assignment: CDR1 SGHRS and CDR2 YFSETQ. The CDR3 is 16 amino acids. This chain joins TRBV5-1 and TRBJ1-4; possible D gene TRBD1, 6 bases. The sample taken for sequencing was peripheral blood. The TCR originated in a woman between 50 and 59 years old who had recovered from COVID-19. CDR3 sequence (DNA): TGCGCCAGCAGCAGAGCACCAGGGGCAACTAATGAAAAACTGTTTTTT. It yields the protein CASSRAPGATNEKLFF.